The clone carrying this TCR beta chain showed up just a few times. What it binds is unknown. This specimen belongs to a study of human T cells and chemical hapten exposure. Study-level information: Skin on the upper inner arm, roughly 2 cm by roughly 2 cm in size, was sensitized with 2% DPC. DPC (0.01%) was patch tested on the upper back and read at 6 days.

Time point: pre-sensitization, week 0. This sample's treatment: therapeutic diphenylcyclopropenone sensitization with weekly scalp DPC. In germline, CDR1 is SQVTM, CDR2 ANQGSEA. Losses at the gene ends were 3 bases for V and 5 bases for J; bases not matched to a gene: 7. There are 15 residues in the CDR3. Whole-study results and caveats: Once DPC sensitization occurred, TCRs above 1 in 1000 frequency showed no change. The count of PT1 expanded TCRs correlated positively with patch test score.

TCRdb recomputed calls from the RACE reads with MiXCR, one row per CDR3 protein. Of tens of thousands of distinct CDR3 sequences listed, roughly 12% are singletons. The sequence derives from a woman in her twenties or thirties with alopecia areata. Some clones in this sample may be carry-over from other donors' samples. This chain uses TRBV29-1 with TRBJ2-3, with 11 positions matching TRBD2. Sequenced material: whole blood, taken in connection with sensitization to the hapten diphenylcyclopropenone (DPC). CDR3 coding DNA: TGCAGCGTTGAGGATAGCGGGAGGGCCGTAGATACGCAGTATTTT. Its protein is CSVEDSGRAVDTQYF.